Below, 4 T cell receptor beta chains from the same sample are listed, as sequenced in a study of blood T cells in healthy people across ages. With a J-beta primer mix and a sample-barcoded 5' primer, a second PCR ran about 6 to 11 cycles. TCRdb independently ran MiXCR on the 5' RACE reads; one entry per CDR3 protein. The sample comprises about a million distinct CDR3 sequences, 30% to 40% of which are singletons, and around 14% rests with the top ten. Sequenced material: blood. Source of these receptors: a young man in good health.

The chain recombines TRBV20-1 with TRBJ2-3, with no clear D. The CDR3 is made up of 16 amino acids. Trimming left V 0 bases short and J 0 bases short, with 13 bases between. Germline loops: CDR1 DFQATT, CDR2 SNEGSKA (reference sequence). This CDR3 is CSARDMFISSTDTQYF. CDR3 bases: TGCAGTGCTAGAGATATGTTCATTTCTAGCACAGATACGCAGTATTTT.

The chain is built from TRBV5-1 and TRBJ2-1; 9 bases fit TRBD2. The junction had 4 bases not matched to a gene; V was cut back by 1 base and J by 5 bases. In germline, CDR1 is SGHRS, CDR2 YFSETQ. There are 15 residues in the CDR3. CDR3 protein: CASSLRRGGHNEQFF. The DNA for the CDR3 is TGCGCCAGCAGCTTGAGGCGGGGGGGCCACAATGAGCAGTTCTTC. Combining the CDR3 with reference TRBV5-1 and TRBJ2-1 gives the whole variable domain KAGVTQTPRYLIKTRGQQVTLSCSPISGHRSVSWYQQTPGQGLQFLFEYFSETQRNKGNFPGRFSGRQFSNSRSEMNVSTLELGDSALYLCASSLRRGGHNEQFFGPGTRLTVL.

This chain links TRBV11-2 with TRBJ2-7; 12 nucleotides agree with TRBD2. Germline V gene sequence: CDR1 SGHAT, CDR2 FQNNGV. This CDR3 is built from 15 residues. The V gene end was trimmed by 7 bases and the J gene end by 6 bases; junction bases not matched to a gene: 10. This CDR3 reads CASTLTSGGLGEQYF. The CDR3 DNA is TGTGCCAGCACCCTGACTAGCGGGGGTCTGGGCGAGCAGTACTTC.

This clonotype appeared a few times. Here the CDR3 reads CSARGQLNTYEQYF. CDR3 DNA sequence: TGCAGTGCTAGAGGACAGTTGAACACCTACGAGCAGTACTTC. The chain joins TRBV20-1 to TRBJ2-7, with D perhaps matching TRBD1 (5 bases). V was pared by 1 base and J by 2 bases, with 12 bases between. Germline CDR1 and CDR2: DFQATT and SNEGSKA (reference sequence). This CDR3 comprises 14 residues.